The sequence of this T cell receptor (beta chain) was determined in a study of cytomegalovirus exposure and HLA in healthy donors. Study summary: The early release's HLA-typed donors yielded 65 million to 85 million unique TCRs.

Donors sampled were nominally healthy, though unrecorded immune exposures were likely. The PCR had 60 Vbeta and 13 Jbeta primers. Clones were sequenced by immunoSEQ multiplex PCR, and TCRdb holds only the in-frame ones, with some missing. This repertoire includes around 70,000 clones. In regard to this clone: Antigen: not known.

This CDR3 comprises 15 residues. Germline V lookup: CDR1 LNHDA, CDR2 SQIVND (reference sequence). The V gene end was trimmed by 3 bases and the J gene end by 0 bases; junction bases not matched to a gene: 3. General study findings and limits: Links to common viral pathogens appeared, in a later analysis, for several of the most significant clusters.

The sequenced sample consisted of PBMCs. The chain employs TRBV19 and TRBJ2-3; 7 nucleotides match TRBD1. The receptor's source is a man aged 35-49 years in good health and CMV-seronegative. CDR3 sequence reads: CASSIGQASTDTQYF. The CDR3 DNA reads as TGTGCCAGTAGTATCGGACAGGCTAGCACAGATACGCAGTATTTT.